This T cell receptor (beta chain) was sequenced during a study of T cells in Graves' hyperthyroidism and ophthalmopathy. RNA transcripts provided the source from which TCR beta CDR3 regions were amplified. With the HTBI primer set, the TCR CDR3 went through a first round of RT-PCR. TCRdb recomputed calls from the multiplex PCR reads with MiXCR, one row per CDR3 protein. The sample has 300,000 to 450,000 distinct CDR3 sequences; over 11% are singletons. This clonotype was recorded a few times. V gave up 0 bases and J gave up 7 bases, with 10 bases separating them. Germline V gene sequence: CDR1 SGHNT, CDR2 YYREEE (reference sequence). The CDR3 totals 13 residues. In making diagnoses, clinical symptoms, serum thyroxine and TRAb, thyroid ultrasound and orbital computed tomography were all used.

The receptor comes from a woman aged 60 to 75 with Graves' hyperthyroidism. The chain links TRBV5-4 to TRBJ2-5; D tentatively fits TRBD1 or TRBD2 (5 bases each). Input material: blood. The CDR3 nucleotides are TGTGCCAGCAGCTTGGGGGGGTTTGGGACCCAGTACTTC. It encodes CASSLGGFGTQYF.